This entry lists 22 T cell receptor beta chains sequenced from one sample in a study of T cell changes during pregnancy in multiple sclerosis. TCRdb's copy holds only in-frame clones and misses some; the assay was immunoSEQ multiplex PCR. Here the sample spans 15,000 or so clones, around 86% being singletons. The sample in question was CD8+ T cells from peripheral blood mononuclear cells, obtained in the first trimester of pregnancy. The receptors come from a female donor with multiple sclerosis, enrolled in a pregnancy study.

The chain is built from TRBV13 and TRBJ2-5, with a tentative D call TRBD2 (5 bases). The CDR3 is 14 amino acids. CDR1 is PRHDT and CDR2 is FYEKMQ in the germline V gene (reference sequence). The germline V and J ends were trimmed by 4 bases and 5 bases, with 14 bases remaining between them. Written as DNA, the CDR3 is TGTGCCAGCAGCTCCGGCGCGGGCGGGGAGACCCAGTACTTC. Protein product: CASSSGAGGETQYF.

V gene TRBV4-1 combines with J gene TRBJ2-7; D is perhaps TRBD2 (6 bases). V lost 4 bases, J lost 2 bases, and 15 bases lay in between. The CDR3 length is 15 residues. Germline-derived CDR1 and CDR2 are MGHRA and YSYEKL. CDR3 nucleotide sequence: TGCGCCAGCAGCCCGTGGGCGGGGCTCACCTACGAGCAGTACTTC. This translates into CASSPWAGLTYEQYF.

This chain links TRBV5-8 with TRBJ1-4, with no clear D. CDR1 and CDR2 from the germline V gene are SGHTS and YDEGEE. The CDR3 is 9 amino acids. V dropped 3 bases and J dropped 15 bases, with 6 bases sitting between them. CDR3 DNA: TGTGCCAGCAGCTCCCCTGTGTTTTTT. Protein sequence: CASSSPVFF.

The chain is built from TRBV5-4 and TRBJ1-2; unclear D gene. The CDR3 contains 17 residues. Germline V gives CDR1 SGHNT, CDR2 YYREEE (reference sequence). V was trimmed by 0 bases and J by 4 bases, leaving 19 bases between them. Here the CDR3 reads CASSLGSADRGIYGYTF. In DNA form, the CDR3 reads TGTGCCAGCAGCTTGGGATCGGCCGATCGGGGTATCTATGGCTACACCTTC.

The sample holds a few counts of this clone. The V gene is TRBV7-9, the J gene TRBJ1-1, with 9 bases aligning to TRBD1. There are 14 residues in the CDR3. Germline CDR1 SEHNR, CDR2 FQNEAQ (reference sequence). V was pared by 6 bases and J by 5 bases, with 7 bases of the junction left unmatched. The chain's CDR3 is CASRSGTGRTEAFF. CDR3 in DNA: TGTGCCAGCAGATCCGGGACAGGGAGGACTGAAGCTTTCTTT.

The rearrangement uses TRBV5-1 and TRBJ2-7; a weak D match, TRBD1 (6 bases). The ends were cut back, 4 bases at V and 0 bases at J, with 17 bases in the middle. The CDR3 is 16 residues long. From germline, CDR1 is SGHRS and CDR2 YFSETQ. CDR3 sequence: CASSPLDSLSSYEQYF. CDR3 nucleotides: TGCGCCAGCAGCCCCCTGGACAGTCTTAGCTCCTACGAGCAGTACTTC.

The chain uses TRBV7-9 and TRBJ2-5; weak D call: TRBD1 (5 bases). The CDR3 is 14 residues long. The V and J ends lost 5 bases and 5 bases respectively, with 15 bases between them. The germline V gene encodes CDR1 SEHNR and CDR2 FQNEAQ (reference sequence). The CDR3 loop reads CASSANWGQETQYF. The CDR3, as DNA: TGTGCCAGCAGCGCAAACTGGGGCCAGGAGACCCAGTACTTC.

The chain links TRBV20-1 to TRBJ1-2; D gene ambiguous. Looked up from germline, CDR1 is DFQATT and CDR2 is SNEGSKA (reference sequence). Trimming shortened V by 6 bases and J by 10 bases, and 12 bases separated the two germline ends. The CDR3 runs 10 residues. The CDR3 loop reads CSAPAGPYTF. The CDR3 DNA sequence: TGCAGTGCCCCAGCGGGCCCCTACACCTTC.

The chain combines TRBV10-3 with TRBJ2-7, with 9 bases lining up with TRBD2. CDR3 size: 16 residues. V lost 3 bases to trimming and J lost 3 bases; unmatched junction nucleotides: 9. CDR1 ENHRY and CDR2 SYGVKD come from the germline V gene. CDR3 protein: CAISEGSRGGLYEQYF. The CDR3 DNA sequence: TGTGCCATCAGTGAAGGCTCGCGGGGGGGGCTCTACGAGCAGTACTTC.

The CDR3 loop reads CASSYRGPGNTIYF. CDR3 sequence (DNA): TGTGCCAGCAGTTACAGGGGACCCGGAAACACCATATATTTT. The rearrangement joins TRBV27 to TRBJ1-3; 7 bases align to TRBD1. Germline values: CDR1 MNHEY, CDR2 SMNVEV (reference sequence). V shed 4 bases, J shed 4 bases, and the junction held 4 bases outside the gene matches. CDR3 length: 14 amino acids.

This sequence joins TRBV2 and TRBJ2-1; 8 bases agree with TRBD2. The J segment lost 7 bases and the V segment lost 8 bases, leaving 4 bases of the junction unmatched. The germline V gene encodes CDR1 SNHLY and CDR2 FYNNEI. CDR3 length equals 12 residues. CDR3 residues: CASRGGRNEQFF. Written as DNA, the CDR3 is TGTGCCAGCCGGGGGGGGCGAAATGAGCAGTTCTTC.

The V and J genes are TRBV6-1 and TRBJ2-7; 14 bases map to TRBD2. The germline V gene encodes CDR1 MNHNS and CDR2 SASEGT. V was clipped by 4 bases and J by 4 bases; unmatched bases: 18. The CDR3 has 20 amino acids. The CDR3 DNA is TGTGCCAGCAGTGTTTGGTGGTTGGGGACTAGCGGGAGTACCGATTACGAGCAGTACTTC. Its protein is CASSVWWLGTSGSTDYEQYF.

This clone was detected only once. The chain carries TRBV6-5 and TRBJ2-7, with D possibly TRBD1 on 5 matching bases. The V gene lost 0 bases and the J gene lost 6 bases, with 9 bases spanning the gap. Germline V CDR1 and CDR2: MNHEY, SVGAGI. The CDR3 loop spans 13 amino acids. The CDR3 reads CASSYSLGLEQYF. Here the CDR3 DNA reads TGTGCCAGCAGTTACTCGTTGGGGCTCGAGCAGTACTTC.

This clone was detected once. V usage is TRBV27 and J usage is TRBJ2-5; perhaps TRBD1 as D (7 bases). Trimming pared 1 base from V and 4 bases from J, leaving 19 bases between. Germline V gene sequence: CDR1 MNHEY, CDR2 SMNVEV (reference sequence). The CDR3 runs 17 residues. CDR3 sequence (DNA): TGTGCCAGCAGTTTATACTCAATCCGACAGGGAGGAGAGACCCAGTACTTC. Translation: CASSLYSIRQGGETQYF.

The chain joins TRBV19 to TRBJ2-5; possible D gene TRBD2, 5 bases. The ends were cut back, 5 bases at V and 7 bases at J, with 11 bases in the middle. CDR1 and CDR2 (germline): LNHDA, SQIVND (reference sequence). The CDR3 is 12 amino acids. The CDR3 DNA is TGTGCCAGTAGTTTGGACTGGGGGACCCAGTACTTC. It encodes CASSLDWGTQYF.

Only one count was recorded for this clone. In nucleotides, the CDR3 is TGTGCCAGCAGTTCAGCACAGACAGGGAGCTCCTACGAGCAGTACTTC. Amino acids: CASSSAQTGSSYEQYF. The gene calls are TRBV6-6 and TRBJ2-7, with 7 bases identical to TRBD1. Germline CDR1 MNHNY, CDR2 SVGAGI (reference sequence). Trimming removed 4 bases from V and 0 bases from J; junction bases left unmatched: 9. The CDR3 loop spans 16 amino acids.

The chain combines TRBV27 with TRBJ2-5, with 11 bases fitting TRBD2. V lost 2 bases to trimming and J lost 5 bases; unmatched junction nucleotides: 4. The CDR3 runs to 15 residues. The germline V gene has CDR1 MNHEY and CDR2 SMNVEV (reference sequence). CDR3 in DNA: TGTGCCAGCAGTTTAACTAGCGGGAGTGGGGAGACCCAGTACTTC. Translated: CASSLTSGSGETQYF.

In this sample, this clone turned up once. The chain combines TRBV7-2 with TRBJ2-2; TRBD1 matches at 9 bases. Germline CDR1 and CDR2: SGHTA and FQGNSA. This CDR3 comprises 19 residues. J was trimmed by 2 bases and V by 2 bases; bases with no gene match: 12. The CDR3 loop reads CASSLWLRGTGRNTGELFF. The CDR3 DNA is TGTGCCAGCAGCTTATGGTTGAGGGGGACAGGGCGCAACACCGGGGAGCTGTTTTTT.

This chain links TRBV19 with TRBJ2-7; D may be TRBD2 (6 bases). Germline V gene sequence: CDR1 LNHDA, CDR2 SQIVND (reference sequence). This CDR3 contains 14 residues. V lost 3 bases and J lost 2, with 11 bases in between. CDR3 residues: CASSIVTGAYEQYF. DNA for the CDR3: TGTGCCAGTAGTATCGTCACGGGAGCCTACGAGCAGTACTTC.

The CDR3 DNA reads as TGCGCCAGCAGCTTGGCCGGGGGTCGGAGCTCCTACAATGAGCAGTTCTTC. Translation gives CASSLAGGRSSYNEQFF. This chain links TRBV5-1 with TRBJ2-1, with D maybe TRBD2 (6 bases). The CDR3 sequence is 17 residues long. Germline V gene sequence: CDR1 SGHRS, CDR2 YFSETQ. Trimming removed 0 bases from V and 0 bases from J, with 13 bases in between.

J is TRBJ2-7 and V is TRBV5-1; the match to TRBD1 covers 7 bases. CDR3 length: 15 amino acids. V lost 2 bases and J lost 7; bases outside the gene matches: 12. Germline V lookup: CDR1 SGHRS, CDR2 YFSETQ. The CDR3 DNA sequence: TGCGCCAGCAGCTTAATGACAGGGTATCGTCGGGAGCAGTACTTC. Its translation: CASSLMTGYRREQYF.

J is TRBJ2-2 and V is TRBV7-6; no clear D. Germline V gives CDR1 SGHVS, CDR2 FNYEAQ. V dropped 1 base and J dropped 5 bases, with 17 bases sitting between them. This CDR3 is 17 amino acids long. The CDR3 nucleotides read TGTGCCAGCAGCTTAGTAAGGTCTCGTTCAGGAACCGGGGAGCTGTTTTTT. Its translation: CASSLVRSRSGTGELFF.